The clone carrying this TCR beta chain came up a few times. Its antigen is unidentified. The data were obtained in a study of cytomegalovirus exposure and HLA in healthy donors. Study conclusions and caveats: Association with HLA alleles at 0.05 false discovery rate was found for 16,951 TCR beta sequences in a later analysis. In a later analysis, parvovirus B19, influenza, CMV and Epstein-Barr virus appeared linked to several top co-occurrence clusters.

Primers for the PCR totalled 60 Vbeta and 13 Jbeta. The assay was immunoSEQ multiplex PCR, and TCRdb's table has in-frame clones only and misses some. The sample includes roughly 80,000 clones, roughly two thirds of them seen just once. This TCR was recovered from a woman between 45 and 65 years old in good health and CMV-seropositive. The sample comprised PBMCs.

Here the CDR3 reads CASRGTSGPQQFF. Here the CDR3 DNA reads TGTGCCAGCAGGGGAACTAGCGGTCCGCAGCAGTTCTTC. The chain joins TRBV2 to TRBJ2-1; the match to TRBD2 covers 8 bases. V gave up 6 bases and J gave up 11 bases; unmatched junction bases: 9. The length of the CDR3 is 13 residues. The germline V gene has CDR1 SNHLY and CDR2 FYNNEI. Combining the CDR3 with reference TRBV2 and TRBJ2-1 gives the whole variable domain EPEVTQTPSHQVTQMGQEVILRCVPISNHLYFYWYRQILGQKVEFLVSFYNNEISEKSEIFDDQFSVERPDGSNFTLKIRSTKLEDSAMYFCASRGTSGPQQFFGPGTRLTVL.